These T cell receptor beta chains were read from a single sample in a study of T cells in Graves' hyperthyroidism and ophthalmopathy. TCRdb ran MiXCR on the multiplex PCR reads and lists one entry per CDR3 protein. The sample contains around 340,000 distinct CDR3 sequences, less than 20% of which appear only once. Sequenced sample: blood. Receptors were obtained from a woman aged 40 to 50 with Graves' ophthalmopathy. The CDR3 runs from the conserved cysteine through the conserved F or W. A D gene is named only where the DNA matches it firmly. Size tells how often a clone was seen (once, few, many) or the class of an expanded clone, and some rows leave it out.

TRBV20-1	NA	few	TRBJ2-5	TGCAGTATAATCTTTATGGGGGGCGCCCCGGAGACCCAGTACTTC	CSIIFMGGAPETQYF
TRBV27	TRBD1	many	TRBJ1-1	TGTGCCAGCAGTTCCTTGGGACAGAGTAACACTGAAGCTTTCTTT	CASSSLGQSNTEAFF
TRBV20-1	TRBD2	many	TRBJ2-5	TGCAGTGCTAGACTAGCGGAAGAGACCCAGTACTTC	CSARLAEETQYF
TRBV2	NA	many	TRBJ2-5	TGTGCCAGCAGTCGGACCCGGGAGACCCAGTACTTC	CASSRTRETQYF
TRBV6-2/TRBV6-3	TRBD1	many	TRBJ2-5	TGTGCCAGCAGAACCGGATCGACAGGGCTAGAGACCCAGTACTTC	CASRTGSTGLETQYF
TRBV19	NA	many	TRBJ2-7	TGTGCCGGTAGTCCTTCCGCGAGTGAGCAGTACTTC	CAGSPSASEQYF
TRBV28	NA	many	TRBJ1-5	TGTGCCAGCAGTTTATATGGGGTCAGCGGCAATCAGCCCCAGCATTTT	CASSLYGVSGNQPQHF
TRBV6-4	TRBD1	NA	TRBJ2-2	TGTGCCAGCAAAGGACAGGGCACCGGGGAGCTGTTTTTT	CASKGQGTGELFF
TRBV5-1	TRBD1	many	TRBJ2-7	TGCGCCAGCAGCACTACCGGGACAGCTTACGAGCAGTACTTC	CASSTTGTAYEQYF
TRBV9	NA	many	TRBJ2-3	TGTGCCAGCAGCGTAAGGGCAACAGATACGCAGTATTTT	CASSVRATDTQYF
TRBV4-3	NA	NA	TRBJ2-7	TGCGCCAGCAGCCCCCGCGAAGGAGGTCCCTACGAGCAGTACTTC	CASSPREGGPYEQYF
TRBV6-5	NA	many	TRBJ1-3	TGTGCCAGCAGTTACTCGAGAGCTAGCTCTGGAAACACCATATATTTT	CASSYSRASSGNTIYF
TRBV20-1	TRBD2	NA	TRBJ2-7	TGCAGTGCTCCGGGACTAGCGGGAGGGCCTTGGTACTTC	CSAPGLAGGPWYF
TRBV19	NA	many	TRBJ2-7	TGTGCCAGTAGTAGCTACAGCGGAGGGGCCTACGAGCAGTACTTC	CASSSYSGGAYEQYF
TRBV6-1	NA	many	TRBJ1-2	TGTGCCAGCAGTGAAGGGGATTATGGCTACACCTTC	CASSEGDYGYTF
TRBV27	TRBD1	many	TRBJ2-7	TGTGCCAGCAGTTTAGGGCAGGGGGCACCCTACGAGCAGTACTTC	CASSLGQGAPYEQYF
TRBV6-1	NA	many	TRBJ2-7	TGTGCCAGCAGACGACTAGGGCTCTACGAGCAGTACTTC	CASRRLGLYEQYF
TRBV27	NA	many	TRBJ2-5	TGTGCCAGCACCTCCCTGGCGGGTGGGGAGACCCAGTACTTC	CASTSLAGGETQYF
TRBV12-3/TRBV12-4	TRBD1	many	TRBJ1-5	TGTGCCAGCAGTTCCGGGACAGGTATCAATCAGCCCCAGCATTTT	CASSSGTGINQPQHF
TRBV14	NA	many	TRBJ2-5	TGTGCCAGCAGCCATATCCGACAGGCGGGGACCCAGTACTTC	CASSHIRQAGTQYF
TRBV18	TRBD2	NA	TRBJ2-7	TGTGCCAGCTCACCAACGGCGGGAGGCTCCGAGCAGTACTTC	CASSPTAGGSEQYF
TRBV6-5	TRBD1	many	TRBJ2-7	TGTGCCAGCACCCCCCGGACAGGGGCCTACGAGCAGTACTTC	CASTPRTGAYEQYF
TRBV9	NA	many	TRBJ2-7	TGTGCCAGCAGCACCCTAGGCGGGCACAACCCGCCCTACGAGCAGTACTTC	CASSTLGGHNPPYEQYF
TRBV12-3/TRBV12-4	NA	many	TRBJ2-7	TGTGCCAGCAGTTTGGGCAGGGCCCACGAGCAGTACTTC	CASSLGRAHEQYF
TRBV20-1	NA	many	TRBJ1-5	TGCAGTGCCCTCAGGGCCGAAATCAATCAGCCCCAGCATTTT	CSALRAEINQPQHF
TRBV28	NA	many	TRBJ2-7	TGTGCCAGCAGTTTTAGTCTCCAGGGAGTTTCCTACGAGCAGTACTTC	CASSFSLQGVSYEQYF
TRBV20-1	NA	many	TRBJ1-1	TGCAGTGCTAGAGACACACGCAACACTGAAGCTTTCTTT	CSARDTRNTEAFF
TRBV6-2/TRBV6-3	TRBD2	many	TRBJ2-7	TGTGCCAGCAGTTACTCGCGGGGGTTCTACGAGCAGTACTTC	CASSYSRGFYEQYF
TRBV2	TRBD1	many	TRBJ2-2	TGTGCCAGCAGGTCCGCGGGACAGGGAAAAGGCGGGGAGCTGTTTTTT	CASRSAGQGKGGELFF
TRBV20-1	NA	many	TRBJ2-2	TGCAGTGCTAGAGATAGAAGGCGTCAGCAAGCCGGGGAGCTGTTTTTT	CSARDRRRQQAGELFF
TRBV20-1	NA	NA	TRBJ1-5	TGCAGTGCTAGTGTCGGGGGGGGTCAGCCCCAGCATTTT	CSASVGGGQPQHF
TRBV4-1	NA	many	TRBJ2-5	TGCGCCAGCAGCCAAGTTGGGTTGGGGGGGCGAAAAGAGACCCAGTACTTC	CASSQVGLGGRKETQYF
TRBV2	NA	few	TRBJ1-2	TGTGCCAGCATTCCGGGCCTCTATGGCTACAACTTC	CASIPGLYGYNF
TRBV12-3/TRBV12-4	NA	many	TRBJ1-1	TGTGCCAGCAGTCTCACAGGGAGACCCACTGAAGCTTTCTTT	CASSLTGRPTEAFF
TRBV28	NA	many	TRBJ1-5	TGTGCCAGCAGCCATAGGGGGGGCTCAGGCAATCAGCCCCAGCATTTT	CASSHRGGSGNQPQHF
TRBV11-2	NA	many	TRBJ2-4	TGTGCCAGCAGCTCGAGACTAGCCAAAAACATTCAGTACTTC	CASSSRLAKNIQYF